The next 18 T cell receptor beta chains were all read from a single sample in a study of T cells in Graves' hyperthyroidism and ophthalmopathy. Authors of the study amplified TCR beta CDR3 regions from RNA transcripts. A first-round RT-PCR of the TCR CDR3 used the HTBI primer set. One entry per CDR3 protein, called by TCRdb with MiXCR from the multiplex PCR reads. The profile shows around 440,000 distinct CDR3 sequences, approximately 15% of them singletons. Sequencing was carried out using blood. These receptors all come from a woman between 18 and 29 years old with Graves' hyperthyroidism.

This chain connects TRBV28 to TRBJ2-7, with TRBD1 identical over 10 bases. Germline assignment: CDR1 MDHEN and CDR2 SYDVKM. V shed 6 bases, J shed 4 bases, and the junction held 9 bases outside the gene matches. The CDR3 length is 15 residues. DNA for the CDR3: TGTGCCAGCAGAACCCCGGGACAGGGGTCGTACGAGCAGTACTTC. This encodes CASRTPGQGSYEQYF.

This clonotype was counted at least ten times. The chain combines TRBV11-2 with TRBJ2-7, with 12 bases that match TRBD2. Germline loops: CDR1 SGHAT, CDR2 FQNNGV. V lost 4 bases and J lost 3; bases outside the gene matches: 7. The CDR3 runs to 16 residues. The CDR3 here is CASSSRLAGVGYEQYF. The CDR3 DNA reads TGTGCCAGCAGCTCAAGACTAGCGGGAGTCGGCTACGAGCAGTACTTC. Based on the CDR3 plus reference TRBV11-2 and TRBJ2-7, the full variable domain is EAGVAQSPRYKIIEKRQSVAFWCNPISGHATLYWYQQILGQGPKLLIQFQNNGVVDDSQLPKDRFSAERLKGVDSTLKIQPAKLEDSAVYLCASSSRLAGVGYEQYFGPGTRLTVT.

This rearrangement joins TRBV27 to TRBJ2-3, with 11 bases identical to TRBD1. CDR1 and CDR2 from the germline V gene are MNHEY and SMNVEV (reference sequence). V lost 6 bases, J lost 1 base, and 6 bases stayed unmatched. The CDR3 sequence is 16 residues long. In nucleotides, the CDR3 is TGTGCCAGCAGCCCAGGACAGGGGGCGGGCACAGATACGCAGTATTTT. This gives the protein CASSPGQGAGTDTQYF.

The rearrangement links TRBV4-1 to TRBJ1-5; D gene ambiguous. Germline assignment: CDR1 MGHRA and CDR2 YSYEKL. The CDR3 has 15 residues. V was pared by 0 bases and J by 9 bases, with 15 bases between. In nucleotides, the CDR3 is TGCGCCAGCAGCCAAGACGGGGTAGGGCAAGGGCCCCAGCATTTT. It is translated as CASSQDGVGQGPQHF.

This clonotype was seen a few times. This chain uses TRBV2 with TRBJ2-2, with D uncertain. CDR3 length: 13 residues. Trimming took off 4 bases at V and 1 base at J, with 4 bases between the two ends. CDR1 is SNHLY and CDR2 is FYNNEI in the germline V gene. The CDR3 region is CASSVKNTGELFF. Written as DNA, the CDR3 is TGTGCCAGCAGTGTAAAGAACACCGGGGAGCTGTTTTTT.

This clonotype was found many times. The CDR3 loop reads CADRTDAMNTEAFF. The DNA for the CDR3 is TGTGCCGACCGGACAGATGCGATGAACACTGAAGCTTTCTTT. This chain joins TRBV2 and TRBJ1-1, with D perhaps TRBD1 (6 bases). The germline V gene encodes CDR1 SNHLY and CDR2 FYNNEI. The CDR3 consists of 14 residues. V lost 11 bases and J 0 bases, leaving 16 bases between the germline ends.

This clonotype was counted a few times. This rearrangement joins TRBV7-9 to TRBJ1-5, with D tentatively TRBD1 (6 bases). Trimming pared 5 bases from V and 4 bases from J, leaving 18 bases between. Germline CDR1 is SEHNR and CDR2 is FQNEAQ (reference sequence). This CDR3 is built from 16 residues. DNA for the CDR3: TGTGCCAGCAGCCCCGCGGGCGGGCAGGGGAATCAGCCCCAGCATTTT. Translated, it gives CASSPAGGQGNQPQHF.

The DNA for the CDR3 is TGTGCCAGCAGCCCCCCGGTAGCTGGGGCCAACGTCCTGACTTTC. Its translation: CASSPPVAGANVLTF. The V gene is TRBV5-4, the J gene TRBJ2-6; D gene unclear. This CDR3 contains 15 residues. Per the germline V gene, CDR1 is SGHNT and CDR2 is YYREEE (reference sequence). V gave up 4 bases and J gave up 2 bases, with 10 bases separating them.

This clonotype was picked up many times. The chain has TRBV2 and TRBJ1-1; D unclear. The germline V gene has CDR1 SNHLY and CDR2 FYNNEI. This CDR3 has 14 amino acids. V was cut by 6 bases and J by 1 base, with 12 bases left in between. Written as DNA, the CDR3 is TGTGCCAGCAGCCAATCCCCAGAGAACACTGAAGCTTTCTTT. This codes for CASSQSPENTEAFF.

This clonotype was recorded many times. The chain employs TRBV6-5 and TRBJ2-7, with 8 bases that match TRBD2. CDR3 length: 15 residues. Trimming removed 2 bases from V and 0 bases from J; junction bases left unmatched: 3. CDR1 MNHEY and CDR2 SVGAGI come from the germline V gene. CDR3 sequence reads: CASSYLAGPSYEQYF. Here the CDR3 DNA reads TGTGCCAGCAGTTACCTAGCGGGTCCCTCCTACGAGCAGTACTTC.

This clonotype was counted between two and nine times. The chain has TRBV5-1 and TRBJ2-3, with 11 bases matching TRBD2. After removal of 5 bases from V and 4 bases from J, the junction contained 6 bases not matched to a gene. CDR1 is SGHRS, CDR2 YFSETQ, per germline. The CDR3 length is 15 residues. CDR3 coding DNA: TGCGCCAGCAGGACTAGCGGGGTGGGTGCAGATACGCAGTATTTT. Translating gives CASRTSGVGADTQYF. Drawing the rest from reference TRBV5-1 and TRBJ2-3, the complete variable domain is KAGVTQTPRYLIKTRGQQVTLSCSPISGHRSVSWYQQTPGQGLQFLFEYFSETQRNKGNFPGRFSGRQFSNSRSEMNVSTLELGDSALYLCASRTSGVGADTQYFGPGTRLTVL.

The V call is TRBV19, the J call TRBJ1-1; the D is unclear. The V and J ends lost 3 bases and 0 bases respectively, with 8 bases between them. Per the germline V gene, CDR1 is LNHDA and CDR2 is SQIVND (reference sequence). The CDR3 runs 14 residues. The CDR3 nucleotides read TGTGCCAGTAGTATCAAGGTCATGAACACTGAAGCTTTCTTT. This sequence encodes CASSIKVMNTEAFF.

This clonotype appeared a few times. The chain uses TRBV28 and TRBJ1-2; D is possibly TRBD1 (6 bases). CDR3 length equals 13 residues. CDR1 MDHEN and CDR2 SYDVKM come from the germline V gene. The V gene lost 6 bases and the J gene lost 6 bases, with 14 bases spanning the gap. The CDR3 protein is CASSYGQPDGYTF. The DNA for the CDR3 is TGTGCCAGCAGCTACGGACAGCCCGATGGCTACACCTTC.

This clonotype was observed at least ten times. The chain has TRBV11-2 and TRBJ2-6; D call uncertain. This CDR3 region has 15 residues. Germline V CDR1 and CDR2: SGHAT, FQNNGV. The V end lost 1 base, the J end lost 0 bases, and 4 bases lay between the germline ends. The CDR3 loop reads CASSLVISGANVLTF. CDR3 bases: TGTGCCAGCAGCTTAGTTATCTCTGGGGCCAACGTCCTGACTTTC. Full variable domain (rest looked up from reference TRBV11-2 and TRBJ2-6): EAGVAQSPRYKIIEKRQSVAFWCNPISGHATLYWYQQILGQGPKLLIQFQNNGVVDDSQLPKDRFSAERLKGVDSTLKIQPAKLEDSAVYLCASSLVISGANVLTFGAGSRLTVL.

In its sample, this clonotype was seen many times. The chain employs TRBV6-1 and TRBJ2-7; 11 bases agree with TRBD2. Germline V CDR1 and CDR2: MNHNS, SASEGT. CDR3 length equals 16 residues. The ends lost 4 bases at V and 7 bases at J; junction bases unmatched: 12. This CDR3 is CASSGSSGRLAGEQYF. DNA of the CDR3: TGTGCCAGCAGTGGCTCTAGCGGGAGGCTTGCGGGTGAGCAGTACTTC.

The gene calls are TRBV19 and TRBJ1-1; D unclear. V was cut by 7 bases and J by 0 bases, with 9 bases left in between. The length of the CDR3 is 13 residues. Germline loops: CDR1 LNHDA, CDR2 SQIVND (reference sequence). CDR3 sequence reads: CASTVSLNTEAFF. CDR3 bases: TGTGCCAGTACTGTCAGCTTGAACACTGAAGCTTTCTTT.

This clonotype came up many times. The chain couples TRBV27 to TRBJ1-5; D gene uncertain. The CDR3 is 15 residues long. V dropped 4 bases and J dropped 2 bases, with 12 bases sitting between them. Germline CDR1 MNHEY, CDR2 SMNVEV (reference sequence). In DNA, the CDR3 is TGTGCCAGCAGTTCCCTGGGCGCTGGCAATCAGCCCCAGCATTTT. It yields the protein CASSSLGAGNQPQHF.

This clonotype was detected ten times or more. The V and J genes are TRBV7-2 and TRBJ2-1, with TRBD2 matching over 10 bases. The CDR3 loop spans 19 amino acids. The junction had 17 bases not matched to a gene; V was cut back by 2 bases and J by 7 bases. The germline gives CDR1 SGHTA, CDR2 FQGNSA. The CDR3 DNA reads TGTGCCAGCAGCTTATTGGGGTGGACGCTAGCGGGAGTAGGGAATGAGCAGTTCTTC. This codes for CASSLLGWTLAGVGNEQFF.